This T cell receptor (beta chain) was retrieved from a study of blood T cells in healthy people across ages. Every sample had a minimum of 6.5 million PBMCs isolated. Worth noting for this clonotype: Its target is unknown.

Whole-study findings and limits: Long-lived donors exceeded aged donors in naive CD4+ cells and diversity.

The germline V and J ends were trimmed by 0 bases and 8 bases, with 19 bases remaining between them. In germline, CDR1 is LGHNA, CDR2 YNFKEQ. This CDR3 is built from 17 residues. Sample-barcoded 5' priming and a J-beta primer mix drove a second PCR of about 7 to 12 cycles. TCRdb independently ran MiXCR on the 5' RACE reads; one entry per CDR3 protein. This sample has around 1,800,000 distinct CDR3 sequences, with about two fifths found just once. The sample consisted of blood. The chain couples TRBV4-2 to TRBJ1-4, with D hard to call. The clonotype originates from a human donor in good health. The CDR3 protein is CASSQDISVSAEEKLFF. The CDR3 coding sequence is TGTGCCAGCAGCCAAGATATCAGTGTTTCAGCGGAGGAAAAACTGTTTTTT.